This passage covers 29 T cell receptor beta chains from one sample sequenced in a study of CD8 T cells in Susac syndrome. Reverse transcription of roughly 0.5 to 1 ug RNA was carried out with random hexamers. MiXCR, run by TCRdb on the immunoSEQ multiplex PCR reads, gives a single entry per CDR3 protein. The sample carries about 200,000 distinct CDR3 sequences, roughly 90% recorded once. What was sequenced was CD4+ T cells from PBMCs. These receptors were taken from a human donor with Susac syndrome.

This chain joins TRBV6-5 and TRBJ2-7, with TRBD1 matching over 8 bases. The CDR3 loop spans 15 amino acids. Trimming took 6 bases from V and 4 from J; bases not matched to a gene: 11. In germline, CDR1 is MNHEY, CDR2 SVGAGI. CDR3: CASSPGQGSMYEQYF. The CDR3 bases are TGTGCCAGCAGCCCTGGACAGGGTAGTATGTACGAGCAGTACTTC.

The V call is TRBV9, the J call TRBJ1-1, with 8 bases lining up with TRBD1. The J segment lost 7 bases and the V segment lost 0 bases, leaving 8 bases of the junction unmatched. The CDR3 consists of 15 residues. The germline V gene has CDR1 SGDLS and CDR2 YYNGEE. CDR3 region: CASSVGRQGAGEAFF. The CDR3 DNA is TGTGCCAGCAGCGTAGGACGTCAGGGGGCCGGTGAAGCTTTCTTT.

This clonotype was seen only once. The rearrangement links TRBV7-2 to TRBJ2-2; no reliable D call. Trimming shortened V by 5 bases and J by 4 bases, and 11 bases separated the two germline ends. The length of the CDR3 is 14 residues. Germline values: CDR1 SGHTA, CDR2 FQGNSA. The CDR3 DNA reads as TGTGCCAGCAGCCACAATTCTGGCACCGGGGAGCTGTTTTTT. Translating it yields CASSHNSGTGELFF.

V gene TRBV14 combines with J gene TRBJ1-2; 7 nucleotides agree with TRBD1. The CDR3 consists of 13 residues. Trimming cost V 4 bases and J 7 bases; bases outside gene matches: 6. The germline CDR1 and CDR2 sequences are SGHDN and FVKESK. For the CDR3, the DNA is TGTGCCAGCAGCCCCATAAGGACAGGTGGCTACACCTTC. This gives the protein CASSPIRTGGYTF.

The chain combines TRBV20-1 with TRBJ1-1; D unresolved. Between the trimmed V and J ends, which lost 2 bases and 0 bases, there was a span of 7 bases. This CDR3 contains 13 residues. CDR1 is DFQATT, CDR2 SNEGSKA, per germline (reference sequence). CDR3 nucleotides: TGCAGTGCTAGAAAGGATTTGAACACTGAAGCTTTCTTT. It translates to CSARKDLNTEAFF.

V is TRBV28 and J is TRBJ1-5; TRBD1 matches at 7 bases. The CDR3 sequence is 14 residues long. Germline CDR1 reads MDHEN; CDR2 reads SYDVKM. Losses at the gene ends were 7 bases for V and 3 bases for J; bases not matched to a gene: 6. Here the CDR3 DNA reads TGTGCCAGCAATAAGGGACAGATCAATCAGCCCCAGCATTTT. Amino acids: CASNKGQINQPQHF. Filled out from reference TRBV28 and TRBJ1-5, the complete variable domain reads DVKVTQSSRYLVKRTGEKVFLECVQDMDHENMFWYRQDPGLGLRLIYFSYDVKMKEKGDIPEGYSVSREKKERFSLILESASTNQTSMYLCASNKGQINQPQHFGDGTRLSIL.

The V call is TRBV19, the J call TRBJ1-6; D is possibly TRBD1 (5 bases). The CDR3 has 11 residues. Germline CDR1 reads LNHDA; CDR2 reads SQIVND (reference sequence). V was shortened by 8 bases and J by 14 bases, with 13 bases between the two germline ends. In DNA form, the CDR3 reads TGTGCCAGTCGGGGCGCTCGAGCCCTCCACTTT. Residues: CASRGARALHF.

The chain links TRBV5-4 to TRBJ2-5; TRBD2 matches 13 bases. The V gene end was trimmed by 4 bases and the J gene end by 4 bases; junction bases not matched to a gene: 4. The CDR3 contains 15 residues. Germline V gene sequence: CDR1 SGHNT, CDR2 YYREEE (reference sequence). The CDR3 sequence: CASSVRLAGGETQYF. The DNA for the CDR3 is TGTGCCAGCAGCGTACGACTAGCGGGAGGAGAGACCCAGTACTTC.

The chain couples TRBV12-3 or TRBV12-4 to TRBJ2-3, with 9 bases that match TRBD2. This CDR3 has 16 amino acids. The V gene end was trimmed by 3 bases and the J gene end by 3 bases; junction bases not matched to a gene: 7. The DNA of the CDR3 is TGTGCCAGCAGTTTGTCGGGCGGGAGGGCGACAGATACGCAGTATTTT. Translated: CASSLSGGRATDTQYF.

The CDR3 DNA reads as TGCGCCAGCAGCCCCCGAGTCGTAAGTGCCAAAAACATTCAGTACTTC. Its protein is CASSPRVVSAKNIQYF. The gene calls are TRBV4-1 and TRBJ2-4; D gene unclear. The ends were cut back, 4 bases at V and 1 base at J, with 14 bases in the middle. Germline assignment: CDR1 MGHRA and CDR2 YSYEKL. The CDR3 totals 16 residues.

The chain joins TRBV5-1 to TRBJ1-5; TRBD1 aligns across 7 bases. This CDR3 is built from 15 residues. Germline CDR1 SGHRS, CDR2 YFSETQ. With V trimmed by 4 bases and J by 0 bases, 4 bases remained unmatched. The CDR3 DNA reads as TGCGCCAGCAGCCGGGACAGCTTTAGCAATCAGCCCCAGCATTTT. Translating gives CASSRDSFSNQPQHF.

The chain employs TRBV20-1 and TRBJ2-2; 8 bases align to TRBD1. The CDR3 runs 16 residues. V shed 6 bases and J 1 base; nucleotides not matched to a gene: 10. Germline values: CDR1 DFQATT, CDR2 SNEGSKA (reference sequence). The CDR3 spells CSAKAPGTGNTGELFF. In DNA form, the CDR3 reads TGCAGTGCAAAAGCTCCCGGGACAGGGAACACCGGGGAGCTGTTTTTT.

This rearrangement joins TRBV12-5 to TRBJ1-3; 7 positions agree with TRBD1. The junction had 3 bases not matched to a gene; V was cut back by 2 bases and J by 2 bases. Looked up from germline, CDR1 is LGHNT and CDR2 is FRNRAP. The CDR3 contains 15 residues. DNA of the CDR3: TGTGCTAGTGGTTTGCCGACAGGGACTGGAAACACCATATATTTT. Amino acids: CASGLPTGTGNTIYF.

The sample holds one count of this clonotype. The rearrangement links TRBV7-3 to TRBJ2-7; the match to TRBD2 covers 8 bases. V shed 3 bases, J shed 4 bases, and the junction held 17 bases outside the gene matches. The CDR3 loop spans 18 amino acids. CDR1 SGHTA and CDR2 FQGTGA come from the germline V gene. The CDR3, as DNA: TGTGCCAGCAGCTTGTATAAGCGGGAGAGCGGGAGTGTGTACGAGCAGTACTTC. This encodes CASSLYKRESGSVYEQYF.

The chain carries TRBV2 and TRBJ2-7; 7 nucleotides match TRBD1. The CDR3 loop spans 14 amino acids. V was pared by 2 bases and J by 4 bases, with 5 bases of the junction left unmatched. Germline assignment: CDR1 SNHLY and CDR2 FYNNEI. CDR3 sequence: CASSEQGVRYEQYF. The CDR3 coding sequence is TGTGCCAGCAGTGAACAGGGGGTAAGGTACGAGCAGTACTTC.

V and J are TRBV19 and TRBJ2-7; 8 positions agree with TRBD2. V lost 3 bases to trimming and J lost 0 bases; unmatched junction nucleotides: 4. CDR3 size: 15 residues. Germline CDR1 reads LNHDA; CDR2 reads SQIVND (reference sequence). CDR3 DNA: TGTGCCAGTAGTATGAGTAGCGGGGTCTCCTACGAGCAGTACTTC. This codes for CASSMSSGVSYEQYF.

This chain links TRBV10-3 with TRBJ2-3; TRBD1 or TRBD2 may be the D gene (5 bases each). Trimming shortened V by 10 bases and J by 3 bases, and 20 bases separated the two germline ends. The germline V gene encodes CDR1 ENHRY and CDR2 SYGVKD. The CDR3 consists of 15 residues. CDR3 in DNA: TGTGCCACCGTGGGGGAGACTGGAAAGACAGATACGCAGTATTTT. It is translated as CATVGETGKTDTQYF.

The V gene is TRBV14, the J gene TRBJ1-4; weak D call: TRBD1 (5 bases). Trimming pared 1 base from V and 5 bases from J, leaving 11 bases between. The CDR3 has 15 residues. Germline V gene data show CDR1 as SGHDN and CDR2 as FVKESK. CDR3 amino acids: CASSQAGPWNEKLFF. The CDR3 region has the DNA TGTGCCAGCAGCCAAGCGGGGCCATGGAATGAAAAACTGTTTTTT.

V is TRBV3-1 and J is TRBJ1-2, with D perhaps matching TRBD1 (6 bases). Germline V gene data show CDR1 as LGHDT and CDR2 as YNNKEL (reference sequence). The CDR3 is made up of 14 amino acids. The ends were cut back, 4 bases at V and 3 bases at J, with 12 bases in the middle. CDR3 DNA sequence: TGTGCCAGCAGCCTGGGACATCTGGACTATGGCTACACCTTC. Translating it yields CASSLGHLDYGYTF. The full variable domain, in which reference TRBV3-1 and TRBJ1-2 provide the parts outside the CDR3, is DTAVSQTPKYLVTQMGNDKSIKCEQNLGHDTMYWYKQDSKKFLKIMFSYNNKELIINETVPNRFSPKSPDKAHLNLHINSLELGDSAVYFCASSLGHLDYGYTFGSGTRLTVV.

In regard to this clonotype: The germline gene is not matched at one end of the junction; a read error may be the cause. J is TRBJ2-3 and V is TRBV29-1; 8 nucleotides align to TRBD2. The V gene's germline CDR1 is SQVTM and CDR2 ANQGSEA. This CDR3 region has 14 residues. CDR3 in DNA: TGCAGCGTTGTTCGGGGGGGCGGCACAGTTACGCAGTATTTT. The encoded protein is CSVVRGGGTVTQYF.

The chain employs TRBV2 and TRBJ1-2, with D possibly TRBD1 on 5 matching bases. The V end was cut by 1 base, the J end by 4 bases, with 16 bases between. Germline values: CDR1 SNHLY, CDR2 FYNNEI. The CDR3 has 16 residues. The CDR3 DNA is TGTGCCAGCAGTGAAGGAGACAGCTTAAACGGCTATGGCTACACCTTC. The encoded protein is CASSEGDSLNGYGYTF.

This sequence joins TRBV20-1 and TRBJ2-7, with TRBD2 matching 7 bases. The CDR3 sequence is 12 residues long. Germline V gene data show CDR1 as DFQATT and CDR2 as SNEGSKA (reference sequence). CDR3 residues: CSRGGAGYEQYF. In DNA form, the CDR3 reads TGCAGCCGGGGAGGGGCAGGCTACGAGCAGTACTTC.

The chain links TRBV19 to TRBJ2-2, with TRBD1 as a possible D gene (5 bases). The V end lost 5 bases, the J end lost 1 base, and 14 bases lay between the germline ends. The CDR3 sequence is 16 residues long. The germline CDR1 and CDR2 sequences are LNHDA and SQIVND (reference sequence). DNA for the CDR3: TGTGCCAGTAGTCTTGTCGGGCAGGGGAACACCGGGGAGCTGTTTTTT. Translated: CASSLVGQGNTGELFF.

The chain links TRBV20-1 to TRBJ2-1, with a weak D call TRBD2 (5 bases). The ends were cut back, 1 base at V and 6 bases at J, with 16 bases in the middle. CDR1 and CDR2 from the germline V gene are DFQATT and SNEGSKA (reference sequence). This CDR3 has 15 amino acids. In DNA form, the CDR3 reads TGCAGTGCTAGAGCCGCACACATCGGAGGCAATGAGCAGTTCTTC. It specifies CSARAAHIGGNEQFF.

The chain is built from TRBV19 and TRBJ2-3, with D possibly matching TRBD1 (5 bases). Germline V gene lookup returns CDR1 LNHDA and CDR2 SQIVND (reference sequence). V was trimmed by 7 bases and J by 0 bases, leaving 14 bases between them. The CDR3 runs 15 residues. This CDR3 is CASNSRGTSTDTQYF. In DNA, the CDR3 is TGTGCCAGTAACTCTAGGGGTACTAGCACAGATACGCAGTATTTT.

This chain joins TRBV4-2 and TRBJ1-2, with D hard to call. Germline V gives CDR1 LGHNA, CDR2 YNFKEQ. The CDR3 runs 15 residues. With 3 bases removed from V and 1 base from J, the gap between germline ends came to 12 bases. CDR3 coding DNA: TGTGCCAGCAGCCAGGTCGGACGGTTTAACTATGGCTACACCTTC. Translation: CASSQVGRFNYGYTF.

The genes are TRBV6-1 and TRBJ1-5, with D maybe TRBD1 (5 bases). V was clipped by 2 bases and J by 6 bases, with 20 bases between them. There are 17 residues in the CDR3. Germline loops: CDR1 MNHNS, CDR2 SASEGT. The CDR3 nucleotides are TGTGCCAGCAGTGAAAACGGGGCGGGCACCTTTCCTCAGCCCCAGCATTTT. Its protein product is CASSENGAGTFPQPQHF.

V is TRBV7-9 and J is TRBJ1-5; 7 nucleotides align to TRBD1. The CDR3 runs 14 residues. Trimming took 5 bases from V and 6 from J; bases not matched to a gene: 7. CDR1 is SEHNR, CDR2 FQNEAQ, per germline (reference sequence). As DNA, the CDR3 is TGTGCCAGCAGCCTAGGGGGCGCGGGTCAGCCCCAGCATTTT. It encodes CASSLGGAGQPQHF.

The CDR3, as DNA: TGTGCCAGCAGCCCCCGGGTCTACCCATACGAGCAGTACTTC. Its translation: CASSPRVYPYEQYF. This chain links TRBV7-8 with TRBJ2-7; unclear D gene. Trimming took off 5 bases at V and 4 bases at J, with 15 bases between the two ends. CDR3 size: 14 residues. The germline CDR1 and CDR2 sequences are SGHVS and FQNEAQ.